Each of the 15 T cell receptor beta chains below was sequenced from the same sample in a study of blood T cell repertoires in COVID-19. Libraries were prepared by immunoSEQ multiplex PCR; TCRdb keeps only in-frame clonotypes and omits some of them. The table records around 200,000 clones, approximately 87% of them present only once. Sequencing used peripheral blood. These receptors were taken from a man in his sixties who had recovered from COVID-19.

V gene TRBV30 combines with J gene TRBJ1-6; D not resolved. This CDR3 contains 12 residues. The V and J ends lost 5 bases and 9 bases respectively, with 11 bases between them. Germline V lookup: CDR1 GTSNPN, CDR2 SVGIG (reference sequence). The CDR3 DNA is TGTGCCTGGGATTCAACCGGTTCACCCCTCCACTTT. Encoded protein: CAWDSTGSPLHF.

The V and J genes are TRBV10-3 and TRBJ2-7; 7 bases fit TRBD1. V was clipped by 7 bases and J by 2 bases; unmatched bases: 8. CDR3 length: 14 amino acids. Germline CDR1 is ENHRY and CDR2 is SYGVKD. Written as DNA, the CDR3 is TGTGCCATCAATAACGACAGGGACCCCTACGAGCAGTACTTC. It encodes CAINNDRDPYEQYF.

The rearrangement joins TRBV7-9 to TRBJ1-2; 7 bases line up with TRBD1. CDR1 is SEHNR and CDR2 is FQNEAQ in the germline V gene (reference sequence). The CDR3 covers 15 residues. Trimming took 5 bases from V and 4 from J; bases not matched to a gene: 10. CDR3 in DNA: TGTGCCAGCAGCCAACCGGGACAGATGCTCTATGGCTACACCTTC. It yields the protein CASSQPGQMLYGYTF.

This clone was detected a few times. The chain is built from TRBV6-5 and TRBJ1-5, with 9 positions matching TRBD1. The CDR3 length is 15 residues. Per the germline V gene, CDR1 is MNHEY and CDR2 is SVGAGI. V was clipped by 6 bases and J by 7 bases; unmatched bases: 10. The CDR3 DNA sequence: TGTGCCAGCAGCCGAACAGGGGGCATCGGCCAGCCCCAGCATTTT. Translated, it gives CASSRTGGIGQPQHF.

This clone was detected only once. This sequence joins TRBV6-2 or TRBV6-3 and TRBJ2-1; TRBD2 matches 9 bases. Germline V gives CDR1 MNHEY, CDR2 SVGEGT. The CDR3 totals 17 residues. With 4 bases clipped from V and 3 bases from J, the junction kept 10 bases outside the gene matches. Here the CDR3 DNA reads TGTGCCAGCAGTTTCCGGGGGCGGGAGGGCAGCTACAATGAGCAGTTCTTC. This translates into CASSFRGREGSYNEQFF.

CDR3 loop: CASRPARGGGYTF. CDR3 in DNA: TGTGCCAGCAGACCTGCAAGGGGAGGTGGCTACACCTTC. The chain has TRBV7-9 and TRBJ1-2; TRBD1 is a possible D gene (5 bases). V lost 6 bases and J 7 bases, leaving 15 bases between the germline ends. The CDR3 is 13 amino acids. The germline V gene has CDR1 SEHNR and CDR2 FQNEAQ (reference sequence).

This chain uses TRBV5-4 with TRBJ2-5; 7 bases align to TRBD1. This CDR3 has 15 amino acids. Germline CDR1 reads SGHNT; CDR2 reads YYREEE (reference sequence). V was pared by 1 base and J by 0 bases, with 3 bases of the junction left unmatched. This CDR3 is CASSLRQGHQETQYF. The CDR3 bases are TGTGCCAGCAGCTTGCGACAGGGCCACCAAGAGACCCAGTACTTC.

V is TRBV10-3 and J is TRBJ2-7; D uncertain. Trimming removed 3 bases from V and 7 bases from J, with 16 bases in between. The CDR3 loop spans 14 amino acids. Looked up from germline, CDR1 is ENHRY and CDR2 is SYGVKD. The CDR3: CAISDVSYLREQYF. The CDR3 DNA reads as TGTGCCATCAGTGATGTCTCCTACCTTCGGGAGCAGTACTTC.

The chain carries TRBV14 and TRBJ1-5; weak D call: TRBD1 (5 bases). This CDR3 contains 13 residues. In germline, CDR1 is SGHDN, CDR2 FVKESK. V lost 4 bases and J lost 3, with 7 bases in between. The CDR3 sequence is CASSRDFNQPQHF. Here the CDR3 DNA reads TGTGCCAGCAGCCGGGACTTCAATCAGCCCCAGCATTTT.

The chain couples TRBV18 to TRBJ2-2; D gene uncertain. Germline V gene sequence: CDR1 KGHSH, CDR2 LQKENI. The CDR3 is 15 residues long. The ends were cut back, 6 bases at V and 6 bases at J, with 17 bases in the middle. The CDR3 bases are TGTGCCAGCTCCTCATCCGTGGCCTCCCCCGGGGAGCTGTTTTTT. Amino acids: CASSSSVASPGELFF.

The chain has TRBV7-2 and TRBJ1-2; D gene ambiguous. Germline CDR1 is SGHTA and CDR2 is FQGNSA. Trimming shortened V by 1 base and J by 4 bases, and 13 bases separated the two germline ends. The CDR3 runs to 15 residues. The CDR3 here is CASSLGAPEVYGYTF. DNA for the CDR3: TGTGCCAGCAGCTTAGGGGCACCGGAGGTCTATGGCTACACCTTC.

This rearrangement joins TRBV5-6 to TRBJ1-4, with D possibly matching TRBD1 (5 bases). The CDR3 runs to 17 residues. V shed 5 bases and J shed 5 bases, with 22 bases lying between them. Looked up from germline, CDR1 is SGHDT and CDR2 is YYEEEE. Here the CDR3 DNA reads TGTGCCAGCAGTTTTGGTCTGGGGCAGGCCCTAAATGAAAAACTGTTTTTT. Protein product: CASSFGLGQALNEKLFF. The full variable domain, completed using reference TRBV5-6 and TRBJ1-4, is DAGVTQSPTHLIKTRGQQVTLRCSPKSGHDTVSWYQQALGQGPQFIFQYYEEEERQRGNFPDRFSGHQFPNYSSELNVNALLLGDSALYLCASSFGLGQALNEKLFFGSGTQLSVL.

The chain has TRBV7-8 and TRBJ1-5; 8 nucleotides line up with TRBD1. Germline-derived CDR1 and CDR2 are SGHVS and FQNEAQ. Trimming took 5 bases from V and 1 from J; bases not matched to a gene: 7. The CDR3 runs to 16 residues. The CDR3 DNA sequence: TGTGCCAGCAGCCGGACAGGGTCGGGAAGCAATCAGCCCCAGCATTTT. Amino acids: CASSRTGSGSNQPQHF.

As DNA, the CDR3 is TGTGCCAGCAGTTTACCGGGGGACTCCTACGAGCAGTACTTC. As protein: CASSLPGDSYEQYF. The chain is built from TRBV6-2 or TRBV6-3 and TRBJ2-7; D is possibly TRBD2 (6 bases). The CDR3 runs to 14 residues. The germline CDR1 and CDR2 sequences are MNHEY and SVGEGT. V was pared by 4 bases and J by 0 bases, with 10 bases between.

The chain is built from TRBV9 and TRBJ1-1; 9 positions match TRBD1. The CDR3 contains 16 residues. J gave up 0 bases and V 4 bases, and 7 bases lay outside the gene matches. Per the germline V gene, CDR1 is SGDLS and CDR2 is YYNGEE. The CDR3 nucleotides are TGTGCCAGCAGCTACCGGGACAGGGACTTGAACACTGAAGCTTTCTTT. Residues: CASSYRDRDLNTEAFF.